This entry describes one T cell receptor (beta chain). Using immunoSEQ multiplex PCR, the repertoire was profiled, and TCRdb retains in-frame clones only, with some absent. The sample includes 390,000 or so clones, 83% seen only once; the top ten take about 5%. This sample was taken from a study of blood T cell repertoires in COVID-19. Looking at the study overall: In each case, the material was cDNA or gDNA derived from T cells, B-cell-depleted T cells, or PBMCs.

This sequence originates from a woman aged 45-60 years who had recovered from COVID-19. Sample: PBMCs or T cells enriched from blood (not recorded which).

The CDR3 reads CASRSPWTSGRNGQFF. The CDR3 coding sequence is TGTGCCAGCAGATCCCCGTGGACTAGCGGGAGGAACGGGCAGTTCTTC. The chain employs TRBV27 and TRBJ2-1, with TRBD2 identical over 14 bases. The CDR3 is 16 amino acids. The germline gives CDR1 MNHEY, CDR2 SMNVEV (reference sequence). V trimming: 6 bases; J trimming: 12 bases; junction bases outside the gene matches: 13.